This is a list of T cell receptor beta chains from one sample in a study of PD-L1 blockade in urothelial cancer. Data came from immunoSEQ multiplex PCR; TCRdb stores just in-frame clones and leaves some out. The table records about 100,000 clones, approximately 91% of them present only once. This material consisted of PBMCs, taken around atezolizumab (anti-PD-L1) treatment. The receptors shown here come from an elderly woman with urothelial cancer. CDR3s include the opening cysteine and the closing phenylalanine or tryptophan. The D gene is left open where the match is weak. Size is omitted from some rows. Given values are once, few, many or a class for expanded clones.

d_gene	len	v_gene	j_gene	abundance	CDR3aa	CDR3nt
.	13	TRBV7-6	TRBJ2-7	.	CASSLEAGYEQYF	TGTGCCAGCAGCTTAGAGGCGGGCTACGAGCAGTACTTC
TRBD1	15	TRBV28	TRBJ2-2	.	CASSPRDRVTGELFF	TGTGCCAGCAGTCCCCGGGACAGGGTCACCGGGGAGCTGTTTTTT
TRBD1	15	TRBV11-1	TRBJ1-1	.	CASSLEGQTNTEAFF	TGTGCCAGCAGCTTAGAGGGACAGACGAACACTGAAGCTTTCTTT
TRBD2	16	TRBV4-2	TRBJ2-1	.	CASSPGTSGRVNEQFF	TGTGCCAGCAGCCCCGGGACTAGCGGGAGGGTGAATGAGCAGTTCTTC
.	16	TRBV7-9	TRBJ1-1	.	CASSLGRTGRRTEAFF	TGTGCCAGCAGCTTAGGTCGCACAGGCCGGCGCACTGAAGCTTTCTTT
TRBD2	16	TRBV7-9	TRBJ2-3	.	CASSLGLAGGTDTQYF	TGTGCCAGCAGCTTAGGACTAGCGGGAGGGACAGATACGCAGTATTTT
TRBD1	13	TRBV14	TRBJ1-2	.	CASSNRGLYGYTF	TGTGCCAGCAGCAACAGGGGCCTCTATGGTTACACCTTC
TRBD1	19	TRBV19	TRBJ1-5	.	CATLPLLAGGARGNQPQHF	TGTGCCACCCTCCCGTTATTAGCAGGGGGAGCTCGTGGCAATCAGCCCCAGCATTTT
TRBD2	14	TRBV29-1	TRBJ2-1	.	CSVEGLANNNEQFF	TGCAGCGTTGAGGGACTAGCGAATAACAATGAGCAGTTCTTC
.	15	TRBV28	TRBJ2-7	.	CASTRTGTFFYEQYF	TGTGCCAGTACGCGGACCGGGACTTTTTTTTACGAGCAGTACTTC
TRBD1	14	TRBV11-2	TRBJ2-7	.	CASSLPGQLNEQYF	TGTGCCAGCAGCTTACCGGGACAGCTCAACGAGCAGTACTTC
TRBD1	16	TRBV19	TRBJ1-4	.	CASSIVRTGGNEKLFF	TGTGCCAGTAGTATAGTTCGGACAGGGGGTAATGAAAAACTGTTTTTT
.	13	TRBV5-1	TRBJ1-2	.	CASSLAGNYGYTF	TGCGCCAGCAGCTTGGCCGGTAACTATGGCTACACCTTC
.	13	TRBV10-3	TRBJ1-5	.	CAISENGNQPQHF	TGTGCCATCAGTGAGAACGGGAATCAGCCCCAGCATTTT
TRBD1	16	TRBV9	TRBJ1-4	.	CASSADNRGLGEKLFF	TGTGCCAGCAGCGCCGATAACAGGGGCTTAGGTGAAAAACTGTTTTTT
TRBD1	15	TRBV28	TRBJ2-1	once	CASRPTRGQYNEQFF	TGTGCCAGCAGACCGACCAGGGGGCAATACAATGAGCAGTTCTTC
TRBD2	14	TRBV9	TRBJ2-5	.	CASSPGPGRESQYF	TGTGCCAGCAGCCCAGGACCAGGGAGGGAGTCCCAGTACTTC
.	16	TRBV5-1	TRBJ2-1	.	CASSTGGTDTYNEQFF	TGCGCCAGCAGCACGGGAGGGACAGATACCTACAATGAGCAGTTCTTC
TRBD1	12	TRBV9	TRBJ1-2	.	CASSGGDSKNTF	TGTGCCAGCAGCGGGGGGGACAGCAAGAACACCTTC
.	15	TRBV5-4	TRBJ1-2	.	CASSLASQAFYGYTF	TGTGCCAGCAGCTTGGCCTCGCAGGCTTTCTATGGCTACACCTTC
.	16	TRBV5-1	TRBJ1-4	.	CASSFRPGGGEEKLFF	TGCGCCAGCAGCTTCCGCCCCGGGGGGGGAGAGGAAAAACTGTTTTTT
.	14	TRBV18	TRBJ1-2	.	CASSLDTANYGYTF	TGTGCCAGCTCACTCGACACGGCTAACTATGGCTACACCTTC
.	13	TRBV28	TRBJ2-7	few	CASNGGLAYEQYF	TGTGCCAGCAACGGCGGGTTAGCTTACGAGCAGTACTTC
.	16	TRBV7-3	TRBJ2-1	.	CASSPFYRSSYNEQFF	TGTGCCAGCAGCCCCTTCTACCGAAGCTCCTACAATGAGCAGTTCTTC
TRBD2	15	TRBV10-1	TRBJ2-7	.	CASSSTSGSRSEQYF	TGCGCCAGCAGCTCCACTAGCGGGAGTCGTAGCGAGCAGTACTTC
TRBD1	13	TRBV5-5	TRBJ2-7	.	CASSLGDRDQQYF	TGTGCCAGCAGCTTGGGGGACAGGGACCAGCAGTACTTC
.	14	TRBV7-6	TRBJ2-5	.	CASSLNRQQETQYF	TGTGCCAGCAGCTTAAATCGACAGCAAGAGACCCAGTACTTC
TRBD2	13	TRBV10-3	TRBJ2-5	once	CAIRRLAGETQYF	TGTGCCATCAGACGACTAGCGGGAGAGACCCAGTACTTC
.	12	TRBV28	TRBJ1-1	.	CASSLRYTEAFF	TGTGCCAGCAGTTTACGGTACACTGAAGCTTTCTTT
TRBD1	14	TRBV18	TRBJ1-1	.	CASSLTGVHTEAFF	TGTGCCAGCTCACTTACAGGGGTACACACTGAAGCTTTCTTT
TRBD1	16	TRBV6-1	TRBJ1-1	.	CASSEGQGLSNTEAFF	TGTGCCAGCAGTGAGGGACAGGGCCTTTCGAACACTGAAGCTTTCTTT
.	13	TRBV2	TRBJ2-7	.	CAGKNNRDGEQYF	TGTGCCGGCAAGAACAACAGGGATGGGGAGCAGTACTTC
TRBD2	16	TRBV5-4	TRBJ2-3	.	CASSYKAGGFTDTQYF	TGTGCCAGCAGCTACAAAGCGGGAGGGTTCACAGATACGCAGTATTTT
.	14	TRBV28	TRBJ2-1	.	CASSSGGTRSEQFF	TGTGCCAGCAGTTCAGGGGGGACAAGGTCTGAGCAGTTCTTC
.	16	TRBV9	TRBJ2-3	.	CASSPRPGDGTDTQYF	TGTGCCAGCAGCCCCAGACCAGGCGACGGCACAGATACGCAGTATTTT
TRBD1	17	TRBV9	TRBJ1-1	.	CASSLASGTGPNTEAFF	TGTGCCAGCAGCTTAGCTTCCGGGACAGGGCCTAACACTGAAGCTTTCTTT
.	12	TRBV5-1	TRBJ2-3	.	CASSSFGDTQYF	TGCGCCAGCAGCAGTTTCGGAGATACGCAGTATTTT
.	18	TRBV23-1	TRBJ2-6	.	CASSASDTQQSRANVLTF	TGCGCCAGCAGTGCATCTGATACGCAACAAAGTCGGGCCAACGTCCTGACTTTC
.	14	TRBV7-3	TRBJ2-1	.	CASSLTEFRTTKFF	TGTGCCAGCAGCTTAACTGAATTTAGGACTACCAAGTTCTTC
.	13	TRBV6-5	TRBJ1-1	.	CASSLQGNTEAFF	TGTGCCAGCAGCCTACAGGGGAACACTGAAGCTTTCTTT
TRBD2	14	TRBV5-1	TRBJ2-1	once	CASSLGTRINEQFF	TGCGCCAGCAGCTTGGGGACTAGAATTAATGAGCAGTTCTTC
.	12	TRBV5-4	TRBJ1-1	.	CASSLSTGEAFF	TGTGCCAGCAGCCTTTCTACAGGAGAAGCTTTCTTT
TRBD1	15	TRBV19	TRBJ1-1	.	CASSIAGTGSTEAFF	TGTGCCAGTAGTATAGCTGGGACAGGGTCCACTGAAGCTTTCTTT
TRBD2	20	TRBV4-2	TRBJ2-1	once	CASSQDVVLGLAGVYNEQFF	TGTGCCAGCAGCCAAGATGTAGTTTTGGGACTAGCGGGAGTCTACAATGAGCAGTTCTTC
.	16	TRBV28	TRBJ1-4	.	CASTSREGFGNEKLFF	TGTGCCAGCACTTCCCGGGAGGGATTCGGTAATGAAAAACTGTTTTTT
.	13	TRBV6-5	TRBJ2-1	.	CASSSLLYNEQFF	TGTGCCAGCAGTTCCCTCCTTTACAATGAGCAGTTCTTC
.	17	TRBV5-1	TRBJ2-2	.	CASSQLRGNANTGELFF	TGCGCCAGCAGCCAACTCCGAGGGAACGCGAACACCGGGGAGCTGTTTTTT
.	15	TRBV7-2	TRBJ1-1	.	CASSPEVGRAAEAFF	TGTGCCAGCAGCCCCGAGGTAGGTCGAGCTGCTGAAGCTTTCTTT
.	13	TRBV7-3	TRBJ2-3	.	CASSFQITDTQYF	TGTGCCAGCAGCTTCCAGATCACAGATACGCAGTATTTT
.	13	TRBV19	TRBJ2-7	.	CASSTQRTYEQYF	TGTGCCAGTAGTACCCAGCGGACCTACGAGCAGTACTTC
.	14	TRBV6-1	TRBJ1-1	.	CASSEGGVNTEAFF	TGTGCCAGCAGTGAAGGGGGGGTGAACACTGAAGCTTTCTTT
.	14	TRBV9	TRBJ2-1	.	CASSRTDTYNEQFF	TGTGCCAGCAGCAGAACCGATACATACAATGAGCAGTTCTTC
TRBD1	16	TRBV2	TRBJ1-1	.	CASREGYRGSNTEAFF	TGTGCCAGCAGGGAGGGATACAGGGGATCGAACACTGAAGCTTTCTTT
.	13	TRBV10-3	TRBJ2-1	.	CATTTGVYNEQFF	TGTGCCACCACGACAGGAGTCTACAATGAGCAGTTCTTC
TRBD1	13	TRBV5-1	TRBJ1-2	.	CASSPGQGSGYTF	TGCGCCAGCAGCCCGGGACAGGGGTCCGGCTACACCTTC
.	14	TRBV5-1	TRBJ1-1	.	CASSLETGNTEAFF	TGCGCCAGCAGCTTGGAGACAGGGAACACTGAAGCTTTCTTT
TRBD1	17	TRBV19	TRBJ1-4	once	CASSPRDRGTTNEKLFF	TGTGCCAGTAGTCCCCGGGACAGGGGGACAACTAATGAAAAACTGTTTTTT